This T cell receptor beta chain was sequenced during a study of spatial heterogeneity in lung cancer. TCRdb recomputed calls from the 5' RACE reads with MiXCR, one row per CDR3 protein. The sample records roughly 16,000 distinct CDR3 sequences, roughly 5.7% being singletons. This clonotype was seen many times. Its antigen is unknown. Time point given: sample taken at primary tumor resection. Unsorted tumor, nontumor lung tissue or cryopreserved PBMC supplied the whole RNA. The CDR3 runs 13 residues. Germline loops: CDR1 GTSNPN, CDR2 SVGIG (reference sequence). V was pared by 1 base and J by 2 bases, with 9 bases between. Findings of the study overall: Coverage was estimated at roughly 6.5% of tumor T cells for alpha chains and more than 11% for beta chains. Expanded intratumoral alpha and beta TCR counts tracked tumor mutation counts.

This receptor was taken from a male donor with early-stage non-small cell lung cancer. Sequences were derived from lung tumor tissue, sampled at surgery. The chain uses TRBV30 and TRBJ2-7; tentatively, D is TRBD2 (5 bases). CDR3 DNA: TGTGCCTGGAGTGGGGGAGCGGCCTACGAGCAGTACTTC. Protein product: CAWSGGAAYEQYF.